The clone carrying this T cell receptor (beta chain) occurred once. What it binds is unknown. These data belong to a study of cytomegalovirus exposure and HLA in healthy donors. Turning to the study itself: Among about 179 million T cells, an earlier analysis found 120 million or so unique TCR beta sequences. Whole-study findings and limits: The likely origin of a cluster of highly shared sequence variants was a sequencing artifact.

The PCR ran on 60 Vbeta and 13 Jbeta primers. Only in-frame clones appear in the TCRdb table, and some are missing; sequencing was by immunoSEQ multiplex PCR. This sample has fewer than 110,000 clones, with around four fifths found just once. The CDR3 runs to 14 residues. Germline V lookup: CDR1 SQVTM, CDR2 ANQGSEA. V was clipped by 4 bases and J by 1 base; unmatched bases: 6. The sequence came from a man between 35 and 55 years old in good health and CMV-seronegative. The sequencing input was PBMCs. The chain combines TRBV29-1 with TRBJ1-1, with 7 bases lining up with TRBD1. CDR3 sequence reads: CSVANRGGNTEAFF. Written as DNA, the CDR3 is TGCAGCGTTGCCAACAGGGGAGGGAACACTGAAGCTTTCTTT.